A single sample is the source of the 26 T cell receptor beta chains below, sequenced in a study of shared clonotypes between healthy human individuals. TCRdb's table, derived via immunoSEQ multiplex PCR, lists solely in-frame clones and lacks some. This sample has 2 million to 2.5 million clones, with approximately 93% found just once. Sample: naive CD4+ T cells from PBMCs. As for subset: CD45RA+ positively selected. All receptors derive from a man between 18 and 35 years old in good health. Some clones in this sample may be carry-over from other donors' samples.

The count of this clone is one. The CDR3 bases are TGTGCCAGCAACCACCAGACAGGGAACACTGAAGCTTTCTTT. Protein product: CASNHQTGNTEAFF. The chain couples TRBV6-5 to TRBJ1-1; maybe TRBD1 (6 bases). The CDR3 runs 14 residues. Germline-derived CDR1 and CDR2 are MNHEY and SVGAGI. With 7 bases removed from V and 1 base from J, the gap between germline ends came to 13 bases.

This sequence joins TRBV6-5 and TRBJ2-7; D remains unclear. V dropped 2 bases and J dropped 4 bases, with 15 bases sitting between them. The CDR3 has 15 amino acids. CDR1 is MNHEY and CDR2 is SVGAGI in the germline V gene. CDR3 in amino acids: CASSYATSRKYEQYF. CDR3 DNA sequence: TGTGCCAGCAGTTACGCCACGAGTAGGAAATACGAGCAGTACTTC.

The CDR3 nucleotides read TGTGCTAGTGGTGACAAGCCTAACTATGGCTACACCTTC. Amino acids: CASGDKPNYGYTF. This chain connects TRBV12-5 to TRBJ1-2; D uncertain. The CDR3 spans 13 residues. Germline V gene sequence: CDR1 LGHNT, CDR2 FRNRAP. Trimming removed 5 bases at V and 0 bases at J, with 7 bases between.

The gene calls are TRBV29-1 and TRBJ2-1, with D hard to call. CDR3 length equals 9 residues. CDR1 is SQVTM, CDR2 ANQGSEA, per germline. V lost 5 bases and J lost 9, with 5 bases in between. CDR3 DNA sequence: TGCAGCGTTATGCCTGAGCAGTTCTTC. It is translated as CSVMPEQFF.

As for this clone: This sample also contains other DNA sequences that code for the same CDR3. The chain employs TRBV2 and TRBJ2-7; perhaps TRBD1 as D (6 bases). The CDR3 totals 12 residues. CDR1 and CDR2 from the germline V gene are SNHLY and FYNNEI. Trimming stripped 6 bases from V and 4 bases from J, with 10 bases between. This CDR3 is CASRRQDYEQYF. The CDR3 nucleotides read TGTGCCAGCAGGAGACAGGATTACGAGCAGTACTTC.

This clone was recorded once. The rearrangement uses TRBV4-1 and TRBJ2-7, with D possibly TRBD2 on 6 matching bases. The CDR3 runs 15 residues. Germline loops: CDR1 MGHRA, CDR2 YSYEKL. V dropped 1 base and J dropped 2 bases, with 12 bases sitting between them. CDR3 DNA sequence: TGCGCCAGCAGCCAAGTGGGAGGCCTCACCTACGAGCAGTACTTC. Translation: CASSQVGGLTYEQYF.

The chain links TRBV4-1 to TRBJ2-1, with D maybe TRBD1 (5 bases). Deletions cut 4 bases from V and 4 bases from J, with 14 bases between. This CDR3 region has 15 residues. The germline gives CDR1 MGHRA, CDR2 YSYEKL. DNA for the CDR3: TGCGCCAGCAGCCGGGGAACAGGTCGATACAATGAGCAGTTCTTC. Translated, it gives CASSRGTGRYNEQFF.

The CDR3 reads CASGTGAGANVLTF. DNA for the CDR3: TGTGCCAGCGGAACAGGGGCTGGGGCCAACGTCCTGACTTTC. The rearrangement joins TRBV6-1 to TRBJ2-6; 7 nucleotides align to TRBD1. The J segment lost 2 bases and the V segment lost 8 bases, leaving 3 bases of the junction unmatched. The CDR3 has 14 residues. CDR1 is MNHNS and CDR2 is SASEGT in the germline V gene.

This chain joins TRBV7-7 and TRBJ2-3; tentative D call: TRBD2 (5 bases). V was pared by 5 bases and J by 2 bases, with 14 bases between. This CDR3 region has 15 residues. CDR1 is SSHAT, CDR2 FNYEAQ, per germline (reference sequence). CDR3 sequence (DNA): TGTGCCAGCAGCCCCCGTGGAGGATTCACAGATACGCAGTATTTT. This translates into CASSPRGGFTDTQYF.

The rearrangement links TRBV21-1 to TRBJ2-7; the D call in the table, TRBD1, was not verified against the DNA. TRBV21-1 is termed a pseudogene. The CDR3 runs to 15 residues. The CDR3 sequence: CASSNPGQFFYEQYF. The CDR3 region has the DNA TGTGCCAGCAGCAACCCCGGACAATTCTTCTACGAGCAGTACTTC.

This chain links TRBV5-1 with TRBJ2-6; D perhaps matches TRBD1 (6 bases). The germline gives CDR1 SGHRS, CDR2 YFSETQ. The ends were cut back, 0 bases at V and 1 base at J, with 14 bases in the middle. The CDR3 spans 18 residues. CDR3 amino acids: CASSLAWDIRSGANVLTF. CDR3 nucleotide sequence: TGCGCCAGCAGCTTGGCCTGGGACATAAGATCTGGGGCCAACGTCCTGACTTTC.

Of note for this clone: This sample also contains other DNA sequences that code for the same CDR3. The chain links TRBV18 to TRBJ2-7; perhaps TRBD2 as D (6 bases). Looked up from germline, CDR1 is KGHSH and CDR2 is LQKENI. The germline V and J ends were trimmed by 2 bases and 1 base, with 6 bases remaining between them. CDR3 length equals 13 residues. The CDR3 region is CASSPGGSYEQYF. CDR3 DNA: TGTGCCAGCTCACCAGGGGGGTCCTACGAGCAGTACTTC.

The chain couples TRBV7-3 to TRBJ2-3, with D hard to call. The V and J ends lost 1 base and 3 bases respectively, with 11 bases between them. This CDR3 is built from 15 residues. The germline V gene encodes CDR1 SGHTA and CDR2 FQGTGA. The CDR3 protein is CASSLSGRVTDTQYF. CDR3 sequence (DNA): TGTGCCAGCAGCTTAAGTGGCCGGGTAACAGATACGCAGTATTTT.

CDR3 sequence reads: CAISRDRVNGELFF. In nucleotides, the CDR3 is TGTGCCATCAGCAGGGACAGGGTAAACGGGGAGCTGTTTTTT. The chain is built from TRBV10-3 and TRBJ2-2; TRBD1 matches 9 bases. The V segment lost 6 bases and the J segment 7 bases; nucleotides outside the gene matches: 6. This CDR3 spans 14 amino acids. Looked up from germline, CDR1 is ENHRY and CDR2 is SYGVKD.

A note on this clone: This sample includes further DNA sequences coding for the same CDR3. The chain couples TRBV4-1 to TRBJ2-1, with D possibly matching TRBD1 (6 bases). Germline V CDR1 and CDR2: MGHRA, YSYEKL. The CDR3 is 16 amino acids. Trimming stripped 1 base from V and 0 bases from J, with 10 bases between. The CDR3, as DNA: TGCGCCAGCAGCCAAGTGAGGGGGTCCTCCTACAATGAGCAGTTCTTC. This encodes CASSQVRGSSYNEQFF.

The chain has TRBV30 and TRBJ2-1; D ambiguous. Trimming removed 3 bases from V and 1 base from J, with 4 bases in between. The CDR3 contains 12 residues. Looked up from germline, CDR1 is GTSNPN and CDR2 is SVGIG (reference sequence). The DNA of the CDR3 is TGTGCCTGGAGCCTTTCCTACAATGAGCAGTTCTTC. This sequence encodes CAWSLSYNEQFF.

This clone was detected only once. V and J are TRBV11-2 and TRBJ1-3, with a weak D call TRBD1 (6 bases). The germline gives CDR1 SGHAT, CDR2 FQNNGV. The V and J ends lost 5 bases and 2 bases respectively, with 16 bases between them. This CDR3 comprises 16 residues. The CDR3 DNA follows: TGTGCCAGCAGCCTAGTGGTTACAGGGACTGGAAACACCATATATTTT. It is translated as CASSLVVTGTGNTIYF.

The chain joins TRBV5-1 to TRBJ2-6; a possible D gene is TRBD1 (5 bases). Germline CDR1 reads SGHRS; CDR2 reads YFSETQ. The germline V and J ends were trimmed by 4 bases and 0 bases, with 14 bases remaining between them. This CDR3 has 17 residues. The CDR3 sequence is CASSQITGTSGANVLTF. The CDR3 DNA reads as TGCGCCAGCAGCCAAATTACAGGTACCTCTGGGGCCAACGTCCTGACTTTC.

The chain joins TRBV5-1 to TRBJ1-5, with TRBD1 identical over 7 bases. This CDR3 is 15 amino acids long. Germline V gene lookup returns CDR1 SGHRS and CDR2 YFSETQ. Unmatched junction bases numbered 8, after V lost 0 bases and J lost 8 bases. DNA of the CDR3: TGCGCCAGCAGCTTGGGACAGGGTCCCGCGGAGCCCCAGCATTTT. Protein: CASSLGQGPAEPQHF.

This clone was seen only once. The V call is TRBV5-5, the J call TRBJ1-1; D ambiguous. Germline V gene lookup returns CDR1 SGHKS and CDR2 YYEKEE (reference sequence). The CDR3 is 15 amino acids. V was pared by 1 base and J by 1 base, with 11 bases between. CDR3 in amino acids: CASSLWAGSNTEAFF. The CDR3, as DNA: TGTGCCAGCAGCTTGTGGGCAGGATCGAACACTGAAGCTTTCTTT.

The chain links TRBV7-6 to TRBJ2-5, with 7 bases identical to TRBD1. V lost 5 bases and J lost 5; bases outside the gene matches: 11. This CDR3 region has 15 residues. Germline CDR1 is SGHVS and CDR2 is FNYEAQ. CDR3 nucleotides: TGTGCCAGCAGCCTCGGGACAGACCGCTGGGAGACCCAGTACTTC. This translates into CASSLGTDRWETQYF.

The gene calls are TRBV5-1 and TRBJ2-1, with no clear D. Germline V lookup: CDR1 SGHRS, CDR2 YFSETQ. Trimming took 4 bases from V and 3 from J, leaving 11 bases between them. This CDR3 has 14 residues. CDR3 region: CASSPRQDYNEQFF. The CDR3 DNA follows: TGCGCCAGCAGCCCCCGACAAGACTACAATGAGCAGTTCTTC.

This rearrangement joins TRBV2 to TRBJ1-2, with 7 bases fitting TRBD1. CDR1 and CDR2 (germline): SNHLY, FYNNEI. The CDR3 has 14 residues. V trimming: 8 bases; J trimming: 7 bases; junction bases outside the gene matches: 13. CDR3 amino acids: CASGKATGFSGYTF. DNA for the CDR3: TGTGCCAGCGGGAAGGCGACAGGGTTCTCTGGCTACACCTTC.

CDR3 region: CAWSDVQGQSEAFF. CDR3 coding DNA: TGTGCCTGGAGTGATGTACAGGGTCAAAGTGAAGCTTTCTTT. This sequence joins TRBV30 and TRBJ1-1, with D perhaps TRBD1 (6 bases). CDR1 is GTSNPN, CDR2 SVGIG, per germline (reference sequence). Trimming took 1 base from V and 7 from J, leaving 16 bases between them. CDR3 length equals 14 residues.

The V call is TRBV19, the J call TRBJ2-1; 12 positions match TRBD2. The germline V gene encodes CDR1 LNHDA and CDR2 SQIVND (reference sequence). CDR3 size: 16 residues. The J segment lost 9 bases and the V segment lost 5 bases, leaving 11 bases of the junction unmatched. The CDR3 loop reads CASSLLAGGRRGEQFF. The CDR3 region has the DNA TGTGCCAGTAGTCTACTAGCGGGAGGTCGCCGTGGTGAGCAGTTCTTC.

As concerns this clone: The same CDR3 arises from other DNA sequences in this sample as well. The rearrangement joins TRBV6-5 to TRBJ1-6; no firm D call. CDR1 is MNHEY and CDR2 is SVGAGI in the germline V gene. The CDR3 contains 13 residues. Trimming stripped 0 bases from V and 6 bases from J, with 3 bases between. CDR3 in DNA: TGTGCCAGCAGTTACTCGCGTAATTCACCCCTCCACTTT. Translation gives CASSYSRNSPLHF.